The clone carrying this T cell receptor (beta chain) came up a few times. Antigen: not known. This sample is drawn from a study of identical twins. TCRdb re-derived calls from the 5' RACE reads in MiXCR, one entry per CDR3 protein. The sample lists 1.5 million to 2 million distinct CDR3 sequences, about 31% occurring once. The V and J ends lost 2 bases and 5 bases, in that order; junction bases with no gene match: 5. This CDR3 spans 16 amino acids. The germline CDR1 and CDR2 sequences are SNHLY and FYNNEI. Study conclusions and caveats: With abundant cord blood beta clonotypes, insertions were fewer; memory repertoires showed no such pattern.

The TCR sequence derives from a newborn girl in good health. The gene calls are TRBV2 and TRBJ2-1; 11 nucleotides agree with TRBD2. Material: cord blood. The CDR3 reads CASSERGLADHNEQFF. Here the CDR3 DNA reads TGTGCCAGCAGTGAAAGGGGACTAGCGGACCACAATGAGCAGTTCTTC.